The clone carrying this T cell receptor beta chain showed up just a few times. The sample comes from a study of T-cell reconstitution after alpha-beta-depleted transplantation in children. The CDR3 runs 12 residues. Trimming removed 4 bases from V and 11 bases from J, with 15 bases in between. Library preparation (for TCRbeta) was performed with unique molecular identifiers. TCRdb reprocessed the PCR reads with MiXCR, giving one entry per CDR3 protein. The sample has about 270,000 distinct CDR3 sequences; about a tenth are singletons. This material consisted of PBMCs from the stem cell graft donor, taken from the stem cell graft. The receptor's source is a human donor who donated a stem cell graft to a child with SCID. This chain uses TRBV12-3 or TRBV12-4 with TRBJ2-7; D might be TRBD1 (5 bases). DNA of the CDR3: TGTGCCAGCAGTTCCTCAGGGTCTATGGAGTACTTC. Translation gives CASSSSGSMEYF.